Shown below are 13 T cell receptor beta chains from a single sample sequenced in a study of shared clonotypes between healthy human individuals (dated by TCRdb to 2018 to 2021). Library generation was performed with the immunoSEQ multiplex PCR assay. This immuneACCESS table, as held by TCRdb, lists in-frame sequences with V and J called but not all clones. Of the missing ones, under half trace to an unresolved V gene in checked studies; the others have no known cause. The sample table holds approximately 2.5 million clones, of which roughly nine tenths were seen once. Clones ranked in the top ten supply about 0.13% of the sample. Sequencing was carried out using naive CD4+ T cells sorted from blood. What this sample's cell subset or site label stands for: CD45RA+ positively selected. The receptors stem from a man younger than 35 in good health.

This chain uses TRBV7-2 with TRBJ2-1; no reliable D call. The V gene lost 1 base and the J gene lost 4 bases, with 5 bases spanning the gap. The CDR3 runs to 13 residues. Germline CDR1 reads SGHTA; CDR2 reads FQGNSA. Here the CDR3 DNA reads TGTGCCAGCAGCTTAGTCAAGTACAATGAGCAGTTCTTC. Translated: CASSLVKYNEQFF.

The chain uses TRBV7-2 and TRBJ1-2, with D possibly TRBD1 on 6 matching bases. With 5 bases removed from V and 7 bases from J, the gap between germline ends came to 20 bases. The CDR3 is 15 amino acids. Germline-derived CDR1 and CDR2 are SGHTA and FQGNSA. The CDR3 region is CASSPLEAGALGYTF. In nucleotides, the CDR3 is TGTGCCAGCAGCCCGCTAGAAGCAGGGGCTCTTGGCTACACCTTC.

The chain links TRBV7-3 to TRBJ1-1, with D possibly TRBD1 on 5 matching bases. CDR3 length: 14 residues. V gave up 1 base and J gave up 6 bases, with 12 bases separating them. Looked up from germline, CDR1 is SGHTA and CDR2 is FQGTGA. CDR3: CASSLNAGDAEAFF. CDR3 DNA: TGTGCCAGCAGCTTAAATGCGGGGGACGCTGAAGCTTTCTTT.

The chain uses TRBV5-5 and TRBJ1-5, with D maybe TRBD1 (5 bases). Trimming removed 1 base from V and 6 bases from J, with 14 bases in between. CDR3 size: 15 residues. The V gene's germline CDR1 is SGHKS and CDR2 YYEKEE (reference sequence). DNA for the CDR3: TGTGCCAGCAGCTTGATAGGGGATGCGGCTCAGCCCCAGCATTTT. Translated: CASSLIGDAAQPQHF.

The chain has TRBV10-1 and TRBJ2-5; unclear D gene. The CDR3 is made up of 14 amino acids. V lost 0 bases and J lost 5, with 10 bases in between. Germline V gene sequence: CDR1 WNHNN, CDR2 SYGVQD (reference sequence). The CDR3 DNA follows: TGCGCCAGCAGTGAGTCGGGCCGCGCGGAGACCCAGTACTTC. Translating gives CASSESGRAETQYF.

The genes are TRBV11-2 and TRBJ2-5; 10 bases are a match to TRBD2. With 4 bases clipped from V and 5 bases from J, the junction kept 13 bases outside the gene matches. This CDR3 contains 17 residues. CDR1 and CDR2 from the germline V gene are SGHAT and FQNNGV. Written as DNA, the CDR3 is TGTGCCAGCAGCTCTAGCGGGAGACGGGGAGCGGGGGAGACCCAGTACTTC. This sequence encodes CASSSSGRRGAGETQYF.

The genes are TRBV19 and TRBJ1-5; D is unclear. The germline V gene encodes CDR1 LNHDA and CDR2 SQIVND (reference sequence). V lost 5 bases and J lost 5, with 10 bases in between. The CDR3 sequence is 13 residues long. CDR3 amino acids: CASSWAADQPQHF. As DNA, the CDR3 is TGTGCCAGTAGTTGGGCAGCAGATCAGCCCCAGCATTTT. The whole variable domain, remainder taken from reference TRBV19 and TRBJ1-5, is DGGITQSPKYLFRKEGQNVTLSCEQNLNHDAMYWYRQDPGQGLRLIYYSQIVNDFQKGDIAEGYSVSREKKESFPLTVTSAQKNPTAFYLCASSWAADQPQHFGDGTRLSIL.

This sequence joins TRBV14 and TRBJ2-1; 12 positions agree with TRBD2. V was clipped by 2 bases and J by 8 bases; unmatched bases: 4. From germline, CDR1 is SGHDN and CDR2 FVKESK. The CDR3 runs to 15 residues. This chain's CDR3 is CASSQLAGGLDEQFF. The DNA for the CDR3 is TGTGCCAGCAGCCAACTAGCGGGGGGGCTCGATGAGCAGTTCTTC. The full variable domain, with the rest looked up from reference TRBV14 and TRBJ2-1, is EAGVTQFPSHSVIEKGQTVTLRCDPISGHDNLYWYRRVMGKEIKFLLHFVKESKQDESGMPNNRFLAERTGGTYSTLKVQPAELEDSGVYFCASSQLAGGLDEQFFGPGTRLTVL.

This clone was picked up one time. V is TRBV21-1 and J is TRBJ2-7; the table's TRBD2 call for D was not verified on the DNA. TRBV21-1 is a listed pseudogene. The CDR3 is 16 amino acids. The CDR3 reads CASSKSQTQTFYEQYF. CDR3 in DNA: TGTGCCAGCAGCAAATCCCAAACTCAAACCTTCTACGAGCAGTACTTC.

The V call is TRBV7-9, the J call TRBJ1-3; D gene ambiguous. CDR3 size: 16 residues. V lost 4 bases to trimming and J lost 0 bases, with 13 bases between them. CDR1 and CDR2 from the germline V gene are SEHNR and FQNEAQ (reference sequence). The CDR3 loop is CASSSADRDSGNTIYF. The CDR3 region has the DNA TGTGCCAGCAGCTCAGCGGACCGAGACTCTGGAAACACCATATATTTT. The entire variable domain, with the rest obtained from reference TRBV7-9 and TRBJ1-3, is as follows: DTGVSQNPRHKITKRGQNVTFRCDPISEHNRLYWYRQTLGQGPEFLTYFQNEAQLEKSRLLSDRFSAERPKGSFSTLEIQRTEQGDSAMYLCASSSADRDSGNTIYFGEGSWLTVV.

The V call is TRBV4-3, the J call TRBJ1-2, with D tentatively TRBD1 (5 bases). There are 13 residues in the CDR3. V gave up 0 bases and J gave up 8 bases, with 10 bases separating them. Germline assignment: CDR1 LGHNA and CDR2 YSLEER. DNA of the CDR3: TGCGCCAGCAGCCAAGAGAGGGGCAGCGGCTACACCTTC. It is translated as CASSQERGSGYTF.

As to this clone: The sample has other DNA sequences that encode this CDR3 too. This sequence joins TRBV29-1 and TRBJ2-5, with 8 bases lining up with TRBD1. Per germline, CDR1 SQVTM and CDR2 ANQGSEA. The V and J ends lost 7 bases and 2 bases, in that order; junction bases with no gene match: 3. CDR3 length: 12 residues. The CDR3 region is CSARTGQETQYF. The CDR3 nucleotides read TGCAGCGCAAGGACAGGGCAAGAGACCCAGTACTTC.

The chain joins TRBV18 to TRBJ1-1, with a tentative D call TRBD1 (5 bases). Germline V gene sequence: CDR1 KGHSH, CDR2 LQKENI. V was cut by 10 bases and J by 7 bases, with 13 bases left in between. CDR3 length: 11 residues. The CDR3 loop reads CATIGHHEAFF. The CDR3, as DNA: TGTGCCACCATAGGACATCATGAAGCTTTCTTT.